This is a list of T cell receptor beta chains from one sample in a study of early stage breast cancer tumors. Generated by immunoSEQ multiplex PCR, the TCRdb table keeps only in-frame clones and is missing some. There are tens of thousands of clones in the sample; approximately 84% occur only once, and around 10% lies in the top ten. The sequenced sample was blood. The source of these receptors is a person aged 45-65 years with breast cancer. Each CDR3 is given with its conserved first and last residue.

v_gene: TRBV28; j_gene: TRBJ2-2; CDR3aa: CASSRGRKNTGELFF
v_gene: TRBV7-9; j_gene: TRBJ2-3; CDR3aa: CASQAGTYTDTQYF
v_gene: TRBV5-1; j_gene: TRBJ1-1; CDR3aa: CASSRNTEAFF
v_gene: TRBV20-1; j_gene: TRBJ2-1; CDR3aa: CSASRVNEQFF
v_gene: TRBV11-2; j_gene: TRBJ2-7; CDR3aa: CASSLSLFEQYF
v_gene: TRBV7-3; j_gene: TRBJ2-5; CDR3aa: CASSPGLNQETQYF
v_gene: TRBV11-2; j_gene: TRBJ2-1; CDR3aa: CASSTSLTEQFF
v_gene: TRBV30; j_gene: TRBJ2-5; CDR3aa: CAWSVLLETQYF
v_gene: TRBV2; j_gene: TRBJ2-5; CDR3aa: CASSERVGQLETQYF
v_gene: TRBV7-3; j_gene: TRBJ1-1; CDR3aa: CASSLDRNTEAFF
v_gene: TRBV18; j_gene: TRBJ2-1; CDR3aa: CASSPRDSSSYNEQFF
v_gene: TRBV5-1; j_gene: TRBJ2-5; CDR3aa: CASSLEETQYF
v_gene: TRBV2; j_gene: TRBJ2-7; CDR3aa: CASSVPGTTNEQYF
v_gene: TRBV5-1; j_gene: TRBJ2-6; CDR3aa: CASSNDGSSGANVLTF
v_gene: TRBV9; j_gene: TRBJ2-1; CDR3aa: CASSVLDGGLNEQFF
v_gene: TRBV7-3; j_gene: TRBJ2-7; CDR3aa: CASSLKTGQDYEQYF
v_gene: TRBV5-1; j_gene: TRBJ2-7; CDR3aa: CASSPGAPYEQYF
v_gene: TRBV19; j_gene: TRBJ2-1; CDR3aa: CASSIGQGRNEQFF
v_gene: TRBV5-8; j_gene: TRBJ2-2; CDR3aa: CASSLRTSNTGELFF
v_gene: TRBV7-3; j_gene: TRBJ2-1; CDR3aa: CASSLRGVPNEQFF
v_gene: TRBV18; j_gene: TRBJ2-7; CDR3aa: CASSPTRVRDEQYF
v_gene: TRBV29-1; j_gene: TRBJ1-3; CDR3aa: CSVEDDLAGNTIYF
v_gene: TRBV18; j_gene: TRBJ2-7; CDR3aa: CASSSAVGGEQYF
v_gene: TRBV10-3; j_gene: TRBJ2-5; CDR3aa: CAISESVASGRRPETQYF